One T cell receptor beta chain is described in this entry. Its matching antigen is unknown. These data originate in a study of Ad26.COV2.S vaccination and SARS-CoV-2 variants. In the study overall: COV1001, an Ad26.COV2.S trial, supplied this vaccine-arm donor. Intramuscularly, Ad26.COV2.S was given either once or twice, 56 days apart. General study points: Vaccinees and placebo recipients showed similar non-spike TCR breadth. The TCR breadth and depth analyses may have produced an underestimate of total T cell responses.

Clones were read by immunoSEQ multiplex PCR, and TCRdb kept only the in-frame ones, dropping some. The sample includes about half a million clones, roughly 87% of them seen just once. The treatment here: over 15 received Ad26.COV2.S at low or high dose, single or two shots; roughly five received placebo; per-sample allocation not given. The study sampled participants on day 63 after the first vaccine or placebo injection. The receptor was derived from a person aged 18-60 years who received the Ad26.COV2.S COVID-19 vaccine or a placebo. The specimen was peripheral blood, collected in a trial of Ad26.COV2.S vaccine versus placebo.

The CDR3 reads CASRGGTGTARYGYTF. The DNA of the CDR3 is TGTGCCAGCAGGGGGGGGACAGGCACTGCTCGCTATGGCTACACCTTC. This chain links TRBV27 with TRBJ1-2; TRBD1 agrees at 8 bases. Germline V lookup: CDR1 MNHEY, CDR2 SMNVEV (reference sequence). V was clipped by 6 bases and J by 4 bases; unmatched bases: 13. CDR3 length equals 16 residues.